Following are 31 T cell receptor beta chains from one sample sequenced in a study of T cell changes during pregnancy in multiple sclerosis (dated by TCRdb to between 2017 and 2020). The library was generated by the immunoSEQ multiplex PCR assay. The immuneACCESS repertoire file appears here via TCRdb, limited to in-frame rearrangements. These files lack a portion of the clones; in checked studies, under half of the deficit traces to unresolved V genes, and the cause of the others is not known. The table for this sample lists 70,000 to 80,000 clones; around 90% of them were counted only once. 3% to 4% of the sample is in the top ten clones. The sample here was peripheral blood, taken after pregnancy. The origin of the receptors is a female donor in good health, enrolled as a control in a pregnancy study.

The V and J genes are TRBV27 and TRBJ2-7; D is possibly TRBD2 (5 bases). Germline V gene sequence: CDR1 MNHEY, CDR2 SMNVEV (reference sequence). This CDR3 has 15 amino acids. V gave up 0 bases and J gave up 1 base, with 10 bases separating them. DNA of the CDR3: TGTGCCAGCAGTTTATCCCGGCCGGGGTCCTACGAGCAGTACTTC. It yields the protein CASSLSRPGSYEQYF.

This rearrangement joins TRBV19 to TRBJ2-7; 13 positions agree with TRBD2. The CDR3 consists of 16 residues. In germline, CDR1 is LNHDA, CDR2 SQIVND (reference sequence). V was clipped by 5 bases and J by 0 bases; unmatched bases: 4. The CDR3: CASSPGTSGISYEQYF. CDR3 DNA sequence: TGTGCCAGTAGTCCCGGGACTAGCGGGATCTCCTACGAGCAGTACTTC.

The rearrangement uses TRBV2 and TRBJ2-3; 11 bases map to TRBD2. V lost 5 bases and J lost 4; bases outside the gene matches: 2. The CDR3 length is 14 residues. Germline V gene data show CDR1 as SNHLY and CDR2 as FYNNEI. CDR3 in DNA: TGTGCCAGCAGTAATAGCGGGGGGGCAGATACGCAGTATTTT. Its translation is CASSNSGGADTQYF.

This sequence joins TRBV7-8 and TRBJ2-7, with 9 bases that match TRBD1. Germline V lookup: CDR1 SGHVS, CDR2 FQNEAQ. The CDR3 contains 15 residues. V lost 4 bases to trimming and J lost 3 bases; unmatched junction nucleotides: 7. The CDR3, as DNA: TGTGCCAGCAGCTCACGGCGGGACAGGGTCTACGAGCAGTACTTC. Translation: CASSSRRDRVYEQYF.

This chain connects TRBV5-4 to TRBJ2-3; TRBD1 agrees at 7 bases. Trimming took 4 bases from V and 3 from J; bases not matched to a gene: 11. The CDR3 is 16 amino acids. Germline V gives CDR1 SGHNT, CDR2 YYREEE (reference sequence). The CDR3 reads CASSPGTSRGTDTQYF. DNA of the CDR3: TGTGCCAGCAGCCCAGGGACCTCCAGGGGGACAGATACGCAGTATTTT.

This chain links TRBV30 with TRBJ2-5; TRBD2 is a possible D gene (7 bases). Germline loops: CDR1 GTSNPN, CDR2 SVGIG (reference sequence). The V and J ends lost 0 bases and 5 bases respectively, with 16 bases between them. The CDR3 is made up of 15 amino acids. The CDR3 region is CAWSVGAGRGETQYF. CDR3 nucleotide sequence: TGTGCCTGGAGTGTAGGAGCGGGAAGGGGGGAGACCCAGTACTTC.

The rearrangement joins TRBV7-9 to TRBJ2-4; tentative D call: TRBD1 (6 bases). The CDR3 totals 14 residues. Germline V lookup: CDR1 SEHNR, CDR2 FQNEAQ (reference sequence). Trimming pared 5 bases from V and 9 bases from J, leaving 17 bases between. The CDR3 sequence: CASSAGTKGPIQYF. DNA for the CDR3: TGTGCCAGCAGCGCCGGGACAAAGGGACCCATTCAGTACTTC.

The V gene is TRBV5-4, the J gene TRBJ2-5, with unresolved D. Trimming took 4 bases from V and 0 from J, leaving 10 bases between them. This CDR3 spans 14 amino acids. Looked up from germline, CDR1 is SGHNT and CDR2 is YYREEE (reference sequence). The CDR3 sequence is CASSPTQYQETQYF. The CDR3 nucleotides are TGTGCCAGCAGCCCGACACAGTACCAAGAGACCCAGTACTTC.

The genes are TRBV6-1 and TRBJ1-5; 9 bases agree with TRBD1. CDR1 and CDR2 from the germline V gene are MNHNS and SASEGT. The ends lost 6 bases at V and 5 bases at J; junction bases unmatched: 2. CDR3 size: 13 residues. The CDR3 region is CASRWTGDQPQHF. CDR3 DNA sequence: TGTGCCAGCAGATGGACAGGGGATCAGCCCCAGCATTTT.

The table lists this clone with a count of one. The rearrangement links TRBV5-1 to TRBJ1-2; no reliable D call. The germline gives CDR1 SGHRS, CDR2 YFSETQ. V lost 3 bases and J lost 4, with 10 bases in between. The CDR3 contains 13 residues. The CDR3 sequence is CASSSQTRYGYTF. The CDR3, as DNA: TGCGCCAGCAGCTCACAAACCCGCTATGGCTACACCTTC.

This chain links TRBV6-5 with TRBJ1-1; 9 bases align to TRBD1. Germline V gives CDR1 MNHEY, CDR2 SVGAGI. Losses at the gene ends were 5 bases for V and 9 bases for J; bases not matched to a gene: 7. The CDR3 covers 13 residues. CDR3 coding DNA: TGTGCCAGCAGTCGACAGGGGGATCCTAAAGCTTTCTTT. As protein: CASSRQGDPKAFF.

CDR3 loop: CASSLRRGSGSYEQYF. The CDR3 DNA is TGCGCCAGCAGCTTACGCAGGGGGTCTGGCTCCTACGAGCAGTACTTC. The V and J genes are TRBV5-1 and TRBJ2-7; 7 bases match TRBD1. Germline trimming cut 2 bases from V and 0 bases from J; bases unmatched to any gene: 8. CDR1 SGHRS and CDR2 YFSETQ come from the germline V gene. The CDR3 has 16 residues.

The V call is TRBV23-1, the J call TRBJ1-2, with D perhaps matching TRBD1 (6 bases). TRBV23-1 carries the ORF label, with uncertain function. CDR3 length: 14 amino acids. Between the trimmed V and J ends, which lost 1 base and 7 bases, there was a span of 13 bases. The DNA of the CDR3 is TGCGCCAGCAGTCAATTCACAGGGTCATCTGGCTACACCTTC. Protein sequence: CASSQFTGSSGYTF.

This chain joins TRBV19 and TRBJ2-3, with 7 bases that match TRBD1. The V segment lost 7 bases and the J segment 0 bases; nucleotides outside the gene matches: 10. Per germline, CDR1 LNHDA and CDR2 SQIVND (reference sequence). This CDR3 is 16 amino acids long. CDR3 residues: CASKMSGTASTDTQYF. Written as DNA, the CDR3 is TGTGCCAGTAAAATGTCGGGGACAGCTAGCACAGATACGCAGTATTTT. Combining the CDR3 with reference TRBV19 and TRBJ2-3 gives the whole variable domain DGGITQSPKYLFRKEGQNVTLSCEQNLNHDAMYWYRQDPGQGLRLIYYSQIVNDFQKGDIAEGYSVSREKKESFPLTVTSAQKNPTAFYLCASKMSGTASTDTQYFGPGTRLTVL.

The chain employs TRBV19 and TRBJ2-1; the match to TRBD2 covers 14 bases. The CDR3 has 17 residues. Germline-derived CDR1 and CDR2 are LNHDA and SQIVND (reference sequence). J gave up 4 bases and V 7 bases, and 9 bases lay outside the gene matches. The CDR3 is CASMAGLAGDRYNEQFF. The CDR3 DNA follows: TGTGCCAGTATGGCGGGACTAGCGGGGGATCGATACAATGAGCAGTTCTTC.

This sequence joins TRBV27 and TRBJ2-6, with D perhaps matching TRBD1 (6 bases). Germline V gives CDR1 MNHEY, CDR2 SMNVEV (reference sequence). The CDR3 length is 18 residues. The V and J ends lost 8 bases and 4 bases respectively, with 24 bases between them. The chain's CDR3 is CASGRWGQGVRGANVLTF. The CDR3 region has the DNA TGTGCCAGCGGTCGGTGGGGACAAGGGGTTCGAGGGGCCAACGTCCTGACTTTC. Filled out from reference TRBV27 and TRBJ2-6, the complete variable domain reads EAQVTQNPRYLITVTGKKLTVTCSQNMNHEYMSWYRQDPGLGLRQIYYSMNVEVTDKGDVPEGYKVSRKEKRNFPLILESPSPNQTSLYFCASGRWGQGVRGANVLTFGAGSRLTVL.

The chain carries TRBV28 and TRBJ1-6; D might be TRBD1 (6 bases). The length of the CDR3 is 13 residues. The ends were cut back, 6 bases at V and 13 bases at J, with 16 bases in the middle. CDR1 is MDHEN and CDR2 is SYDVKM in the germline V gene. This chain's CDR3 is CASRLGQLPPLHF. CDR3 DNA sequence: TGTGCCAGCAGACTAGGACAGCTGCCTCCCCTCCACTTT.

V usage is TRBV28 and J usage is TRBJ1-5; D is perhaps TRBD1 (6 bases). Germline V CDR1 and CDR2: MDHEN, SYDVKM. This CDR3 has 13 amino acids. The V end lost 5 bases, the J end lost 6 bases, and 11 bases lay between the germline ends. CDR3: CASSAGGGQPQHF. In DNA, the CDR3 is TGTGCCAGCAGTGCTGGGGGCGGTCAGCCCCAGCATTTT. The whole variable domain, remainder taken from reference TRBV28 and TRBJ1-5, is DVKVTQSSRYLVKRTGEKVFLECVQDMDHENMFWYRQDPGLGLRLIYFSYDVKMKEKGDIPEGYSVSREKKERFSLILESASTNQTSMYLCASSAGGGQPQHFGDGTRLSIL.

This chain connects TRBV6-4 to TRBJ2-4; no reliable D call. The germline gives CDR1 MRHNA, CDR2 SNTAGT. The CDR3 totals 15 residues. Trimming pared 0 bases from V and 6 bases from J, leaving 12 bases between. In DNA, the CDR3 is TGTGCCAGCAGTGACTCGGTAGCCCAAGGAAACATTCAGTACTTC. Amino acid sequence: CASSDSVAQGNIQYF.

The genes are TRBV5-3 and TRBJ1-2, with 7 bases that match TRBD1. TRBV5-3 is placed among ORFs of uncertain function. The trim removed 10 bases at V and 4 bases at J, leaving 10 bases unmatched. This CDR3 comprises 13 residues. The CDR3 spells CAASLGTVYGYTF. The CDR3, as DNA: TGTGCCGCCTCCCTCGGGACAGTCTATGGCTACACCTTC.

The chain has TRBV28 and TRBJ1-1; D not certain. The V and J ends lost 2 bases and 5 bases respectively, with 15 bases between them. The germline V gene has CDR1 MDHEN and CDR2 SYDVKM. The CDR3 extends over 15 amino acids. Here the CDR3 DNA reads TGTGCCAGCAGTTTAGTTCGGGGAGGGCGGACTGAAGCTTTCTTT. Protein product: CASSLVRGGRTEAFF.

V gene TRBV9 combines with J gene TRBJ2-7; 10 positions match TRBD2. The CDR3 spans 16 residues. The ends lost 2 bases at V and 4 bases at J; junction bases unmatched: 9. CDR1 is SGDLS and CDR2 is YYNGEE in the germline V gene. The CDR3, as DNA: TGTGCCAGCAGCGTTGAGGCTAGCGGGAGTGTGTACGAGCAGTACTTC. Protein product: CASSVEASGSVYEQYF.

This CDR3 is CASKEEGLGWYGYTF. As DNA, the CDR3 is TGTGCCAGCAAGGAGGAGGGGCTGGGGTGGTATGGCTACACCTTC. This chain joins TRBV2 and TRBJ1-2, with a weak D call TRBD1 (5 bases). The germline CDR1 and CDR2 sequences are SNHLY and FYNNEI. The germline V and J ends were trimmed by 7 bases and 5 bases, with 20 bases remaining between them. The CDR3 has 15 residues.

This clone was recorded only once. The chain employs TRBV10-3 and TRBJ1-4, with D tentatively TRBD1 (5 bases). Germline CDR1 ENHRY, CDR2 SYGVKD. The ends were cut back, 1 base at V and 5 bases at J, with 5 bases in the middle. This CDR3 has 13 amino acids. The CDR3 spells CAISEWGNEKLFF. Here the CDR3 DNA reads TGTGCCATCAGTGAGTGGGGCAATGAAAAACTGTTTTTT.

V usage is TRBV19 and J usage is TRBJ1-1; 7 bases agree with TRBD1. Germline assignment: CDR1 LNHDA and CDR2 SQIVND (reference sequence). V shed 7 bases, J shed 0 bases, and the junction held 14 bases outside the gene matches. The CDR3 consists of 17 residues. Here the CDR3 reads CASTPWGQPDMNTEAFF. The CDR3 DNA is TGTGCCAGTACCCCTTGGGGACAGCCGGACATGAACACTGAAGCTTTCTTT.

The DNA of the CDR3 is TGTGCCAGCAGTGCACAGGGTCTCTCTGGAAACACCATATATTTT. Translating it yields CASSAQGLSGNTIYF. V and J are TRBV27 and TRBJ1-3; maybe TRBD1 (6 bases). CDR1 and CDR2 (germline): MNHEY, SMNVEV (reference sequence). V was clipped by 5 bases and J by 0 bases, with 11 bases between them. This CDR3 region has 15 residues.

CDR3 sequence (DNA): TGTGCCAGCAGCACTGGACTAGCGGGTAATGAGAGGGATGAGCAGTTCTTC. Its translation is CASSTGLAGNERDEQFF. The chain uses TRBV11-2 and TRBJ2-1; TRBD2 aligns across 11 bases. The J segment lost 8 bases and the V segment lost 5 bases, leaving 14 bases of the junction unmatched. The CDR3 loop spans 17 amino acids. Germline CDR1 SGHAT, CDR2 FQNNGV.

The table lists this clone with a few counts. The chain employs TRBV2 and TRBJ1-5, with no clear D. The germline V gene encodes CDR1 SNHLY and CDR2 FYNNEI. V lost 3 bases and J lost 4, with 10 bases in between. CDR3 length equals 14 residues. DNA of the CDR3: TGTGCCAGCAGTGATACCCGAGGGAATCAGCCCCAGCATTTT. The encoded protein is CASSDTRGNQPQHF. The full variable domain, completed using reference TRBV2 and TRBJ1-5, is EPEVTQTPSHQVTQMGQEVILRCVPISNHLYFYWYRQILGQKVEFLVSFYNNEISEKSEIFDDQFSVERPDGSNFTLKIRSTKLEDSAMYFCASSDTRGNQPQHFGDGTRLSIL.

This chain connects TRBV14 to TRBJ1-1; D ambiguous. This CDR3 is 13 amino acids long. Germline CDR1 and CDR2: SGHDN and FVKESK. Deletions cut 5 bases from V and 0 bases from J, with 7 bases between. The CDR3 loop is CASSRLLNTEAFF. CDR3 nucleotides: TGTGCCAGCAGCAGACTGTTGAACACTGAAGCTTTCTTT.

The chain joins TRBV7-9 to TRBJ2-1; 11 nucleotides match TRBD2. Germline CDR1 and CDR2: SEHNR and FQNEAQ (reference sequence). The junction had 6 bases not matched to a gene; V was cut back by 9 bases and J by 8 bases. The CDR3 runs 13 residues. In DNA, the CDR3 is TGTGCCAGTACTAGCGGGAGTCCCGATGAGCAGTTCTTC. Amino acid sequence: CASTSGSPDEQFF.

The rearrangement uses TRBV7-8 and TRBJ1-6; D is possibly TRBD1 (6 bases). This CDR3 has 15 amino acids. Germline V CDR1 and CDR2: SGHVS, FQNEAQ. V was trimmed by 5 bases and J by 7 bases, leaving 15 bases between them. The CDR3 DNA follows: TGTGCCAGCAGCGTCCACAGGGCCCAAAATTCACCCCTCCACTTT. As protein: CASSVHRAQNSPLHF.